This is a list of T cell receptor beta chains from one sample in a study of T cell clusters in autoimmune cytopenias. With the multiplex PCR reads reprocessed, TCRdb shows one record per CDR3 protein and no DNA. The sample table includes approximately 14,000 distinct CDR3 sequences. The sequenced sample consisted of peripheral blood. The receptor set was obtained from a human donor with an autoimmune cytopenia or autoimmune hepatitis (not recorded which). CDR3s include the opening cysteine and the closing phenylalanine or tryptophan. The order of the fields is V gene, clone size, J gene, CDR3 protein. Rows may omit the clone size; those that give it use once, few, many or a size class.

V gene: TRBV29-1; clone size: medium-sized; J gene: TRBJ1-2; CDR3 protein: CSVDHRGYGYGYTF
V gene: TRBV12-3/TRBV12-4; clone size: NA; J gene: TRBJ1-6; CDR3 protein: CASSLGRTDNSPLHF
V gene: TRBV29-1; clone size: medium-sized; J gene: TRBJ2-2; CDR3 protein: CSVAANTGELFF
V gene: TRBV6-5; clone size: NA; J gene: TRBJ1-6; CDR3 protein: CASSYSMRGSSYNSPLHF
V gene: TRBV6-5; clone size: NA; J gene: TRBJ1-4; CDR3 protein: CASSLNFEREKLFF
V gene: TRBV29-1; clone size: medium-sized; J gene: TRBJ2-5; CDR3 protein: CSASQGGETQYF
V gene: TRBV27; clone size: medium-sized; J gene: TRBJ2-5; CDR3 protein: CASRPYEGGTQYF
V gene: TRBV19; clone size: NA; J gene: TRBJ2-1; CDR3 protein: CASSIGEVNEQFF
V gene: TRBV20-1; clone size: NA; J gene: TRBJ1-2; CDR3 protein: CSASRVNYGYTF
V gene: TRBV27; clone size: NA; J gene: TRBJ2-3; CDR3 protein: CASSYPQLAGSLDTQYF
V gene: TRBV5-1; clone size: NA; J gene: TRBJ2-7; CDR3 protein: CASSLGTDLGEQYF
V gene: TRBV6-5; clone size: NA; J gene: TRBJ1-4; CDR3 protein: CASSYSKLGTNEKLFF
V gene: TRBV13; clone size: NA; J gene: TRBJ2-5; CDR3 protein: CASSLVKGLAAQETQYF
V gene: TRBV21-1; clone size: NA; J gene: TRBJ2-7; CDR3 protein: CATRVGTGSTSVHEQYF
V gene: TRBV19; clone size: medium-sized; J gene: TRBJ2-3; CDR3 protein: CASSAHGLTGSTDTQYF
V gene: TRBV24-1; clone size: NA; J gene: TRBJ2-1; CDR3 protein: CATSDTAGPNEQFF
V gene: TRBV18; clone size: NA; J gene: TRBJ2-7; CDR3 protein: CASSPLGLATYEQYF
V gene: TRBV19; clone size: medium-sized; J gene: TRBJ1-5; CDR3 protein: CASTTGHSSNQPQHF
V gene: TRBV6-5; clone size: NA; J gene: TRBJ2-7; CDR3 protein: CASSDLLKDDEQYF
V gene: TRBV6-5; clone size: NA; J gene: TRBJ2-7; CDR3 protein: CASRRLAGDEQYF
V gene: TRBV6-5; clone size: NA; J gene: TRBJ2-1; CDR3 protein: CASSLAFEGHEQFF
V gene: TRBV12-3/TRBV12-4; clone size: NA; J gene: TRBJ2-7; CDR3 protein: CASSLRQGALNEQYF
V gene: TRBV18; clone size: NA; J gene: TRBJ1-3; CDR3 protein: CASSPATVSGNTIYF
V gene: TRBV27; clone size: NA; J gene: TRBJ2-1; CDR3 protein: CASTRGGFGEQFF
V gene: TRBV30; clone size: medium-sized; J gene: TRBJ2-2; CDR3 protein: CAWSEVNTGELFF
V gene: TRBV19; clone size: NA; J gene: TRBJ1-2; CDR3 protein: CASSRGQGIDGYTF
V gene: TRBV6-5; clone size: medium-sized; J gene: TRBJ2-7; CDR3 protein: CASSQGLTYEQYF
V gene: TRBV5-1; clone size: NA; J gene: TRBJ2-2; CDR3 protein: CASSPGGQGHTGELFF
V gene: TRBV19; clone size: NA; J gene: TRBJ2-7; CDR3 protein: CASARRGYEQYF
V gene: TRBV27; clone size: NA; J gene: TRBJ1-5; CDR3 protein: CASSLGGGGNQPQHF
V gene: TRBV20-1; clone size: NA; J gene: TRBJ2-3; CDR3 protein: CSAYRYGRTDTQYF
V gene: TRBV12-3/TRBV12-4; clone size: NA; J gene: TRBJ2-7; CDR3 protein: CASSPSGLLGYEQYF
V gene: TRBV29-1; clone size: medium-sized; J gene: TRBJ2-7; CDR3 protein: CSVPYRNEQYF
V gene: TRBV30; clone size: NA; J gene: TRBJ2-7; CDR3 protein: CAWSWGEGSPYEQYF
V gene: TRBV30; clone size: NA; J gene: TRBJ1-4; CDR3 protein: CAWRPQIVGKLFF
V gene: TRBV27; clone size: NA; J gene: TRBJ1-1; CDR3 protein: CASSFGRGRNTEAFF
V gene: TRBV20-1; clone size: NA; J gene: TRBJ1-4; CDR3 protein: CSARDGEGNLREKLFF
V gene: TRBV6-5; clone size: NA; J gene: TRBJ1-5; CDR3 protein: CASSYDRDQPQHF
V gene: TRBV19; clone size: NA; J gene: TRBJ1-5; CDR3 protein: CASSIVTGQPQHF
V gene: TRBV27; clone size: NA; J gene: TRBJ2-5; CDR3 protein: CASSFGRSDSRETQYF
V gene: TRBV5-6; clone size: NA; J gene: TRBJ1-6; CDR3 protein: CASRGRSRNSPLHF
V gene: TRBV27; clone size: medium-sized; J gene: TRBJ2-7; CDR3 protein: CASSLLTGGAYEQYF
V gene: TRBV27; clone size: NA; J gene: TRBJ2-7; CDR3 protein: CASRRTGDSYEQYF
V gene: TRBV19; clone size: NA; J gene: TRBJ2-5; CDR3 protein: CASSPGLVQETQYF
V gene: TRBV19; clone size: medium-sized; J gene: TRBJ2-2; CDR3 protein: CASSTLLGQGSTGELFF
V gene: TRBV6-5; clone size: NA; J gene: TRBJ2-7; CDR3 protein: CASSEVWGRGQYF
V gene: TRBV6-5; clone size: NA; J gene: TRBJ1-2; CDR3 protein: CASSYGHPSNYGYTF
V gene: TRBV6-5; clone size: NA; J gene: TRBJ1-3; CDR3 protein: CASSRQRSSGNTIYF
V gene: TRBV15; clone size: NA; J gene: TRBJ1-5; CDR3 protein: CATSRDRQPSQPQHF
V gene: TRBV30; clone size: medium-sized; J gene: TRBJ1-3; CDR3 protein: CAWSAYSGNTIYF
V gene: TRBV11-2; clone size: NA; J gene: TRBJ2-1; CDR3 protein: CASSPRTNEQFF
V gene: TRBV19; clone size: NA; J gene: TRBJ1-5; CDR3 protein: CASSPGQGANNQPQHF